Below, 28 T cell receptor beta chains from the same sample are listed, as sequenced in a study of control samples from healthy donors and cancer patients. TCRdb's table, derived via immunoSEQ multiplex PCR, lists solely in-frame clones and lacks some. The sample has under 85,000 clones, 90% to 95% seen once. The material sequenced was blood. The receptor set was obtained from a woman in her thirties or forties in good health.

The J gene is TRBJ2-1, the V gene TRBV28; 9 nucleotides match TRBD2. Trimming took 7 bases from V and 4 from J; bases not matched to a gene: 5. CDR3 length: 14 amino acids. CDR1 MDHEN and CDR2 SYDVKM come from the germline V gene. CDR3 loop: CASILTSGYNEQFF. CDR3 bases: TGTGCCAGCATTCTGACTAGCGGTTACAATGAGCAGTTCTTC. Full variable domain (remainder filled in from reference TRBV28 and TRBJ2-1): DVKVTQSSRYLVKRTGEKVFLECVQDMDHENMFWYRQDPGLGLRLIYFSYDVKMKEKGDIPEGYSVSREKKERFSLILESASTNQTSMYLCASILTSGYNEQFFGPGTRLTVL.

In DNA form, the CDR3 reads TGTGCCAGCAGCCCCCGCGGGTTGCGGGGTGCCGTCTACGAGCAGTACTTC. Its translation: CASSPRGLRGAVYEQYF. V gene TRBV7-6 combines with J gene TRBJ2-7, with TRBD2 as a possible D gene (6 bases). V lost 5 bases and J lost 3, with 23 bases in between. CDR1 is SGHVS, CDR2 FNYEAQ, per germline. The CDR3 runs to 17 residues.

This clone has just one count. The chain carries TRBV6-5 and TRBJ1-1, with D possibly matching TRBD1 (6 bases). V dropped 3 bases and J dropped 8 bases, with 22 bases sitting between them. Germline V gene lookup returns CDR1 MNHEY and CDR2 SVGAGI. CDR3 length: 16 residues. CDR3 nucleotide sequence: TGTGCCAGCAGTTATGGGGGGGGCCACCGCGACCGGGAAGCTTTCTTT. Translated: CASSYGGGHRDREAFF.

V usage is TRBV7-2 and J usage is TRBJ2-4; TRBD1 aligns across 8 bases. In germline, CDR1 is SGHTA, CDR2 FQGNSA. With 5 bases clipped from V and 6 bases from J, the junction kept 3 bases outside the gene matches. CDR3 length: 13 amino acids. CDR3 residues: CASSTTGGNIQYF. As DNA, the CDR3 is TGTGCCAGCAGCACCACAGGGGGAAACATTCAGTACTTC.

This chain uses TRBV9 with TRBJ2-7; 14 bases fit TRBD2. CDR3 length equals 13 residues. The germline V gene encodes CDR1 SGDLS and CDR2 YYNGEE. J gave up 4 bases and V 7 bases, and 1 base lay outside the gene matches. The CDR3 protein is CASGTSGGYEQYF. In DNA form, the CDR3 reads TGTGCCAGCGGGACTAGCGGGGGTTACGAGCAGTACTTC.

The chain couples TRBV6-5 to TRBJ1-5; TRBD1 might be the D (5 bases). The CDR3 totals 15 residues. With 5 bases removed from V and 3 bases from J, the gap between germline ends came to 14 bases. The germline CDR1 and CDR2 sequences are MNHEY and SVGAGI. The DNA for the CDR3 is TGTGCCAGCAGTCAATTTACAGGCAACAATCAGCCCCAGCATTTT. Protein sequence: CASSQFTGNNQPQHF.

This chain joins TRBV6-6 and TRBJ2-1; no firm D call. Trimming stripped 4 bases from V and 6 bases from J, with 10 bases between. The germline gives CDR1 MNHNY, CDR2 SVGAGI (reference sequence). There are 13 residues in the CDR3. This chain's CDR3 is CASSWAEPNEQFF. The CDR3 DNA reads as TGTGCCAGCAGTTGGGCAGAACCCAATGAGCAGTTCTTC.

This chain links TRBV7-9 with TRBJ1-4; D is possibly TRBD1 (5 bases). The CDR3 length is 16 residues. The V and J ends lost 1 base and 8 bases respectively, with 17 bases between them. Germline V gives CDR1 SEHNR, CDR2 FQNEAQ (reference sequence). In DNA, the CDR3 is TGTGCCAGCAGCTTAGAGATCGGCAGGGTCGGAGAAAAACTGTTTTTT. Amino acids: CASSLEIGRVGEKLFF.

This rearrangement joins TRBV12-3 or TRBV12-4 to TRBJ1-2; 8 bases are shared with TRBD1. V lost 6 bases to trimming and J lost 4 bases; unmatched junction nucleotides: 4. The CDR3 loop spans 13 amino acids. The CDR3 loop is CASRSTGGYGYTF. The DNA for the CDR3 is TGTGCCAGCAGGAGCACAGGGGGCTATGGCTACACCTTC.

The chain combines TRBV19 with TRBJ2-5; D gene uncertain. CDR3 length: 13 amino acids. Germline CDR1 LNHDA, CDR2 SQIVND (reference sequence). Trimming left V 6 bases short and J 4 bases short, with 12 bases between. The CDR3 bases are TGTGCCAGTAGCGCGGTGGGGTCAGAGACCCAGTACTTC. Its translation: CASSAVGSETQYF.

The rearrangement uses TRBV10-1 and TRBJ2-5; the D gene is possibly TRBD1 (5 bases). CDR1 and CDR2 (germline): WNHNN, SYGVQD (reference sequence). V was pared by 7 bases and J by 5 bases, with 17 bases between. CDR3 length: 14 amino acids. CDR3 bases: TGCGCCAGCAAAACCAGGGCCTTATGTGAGACCCAGTACTTC. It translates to CASKTRALCETQYF.

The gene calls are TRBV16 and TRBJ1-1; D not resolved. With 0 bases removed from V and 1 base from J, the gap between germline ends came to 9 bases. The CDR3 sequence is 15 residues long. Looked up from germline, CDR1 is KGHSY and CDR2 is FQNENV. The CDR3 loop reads CASSQSYVGNTEAFF. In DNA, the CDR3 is TGTGCCAGCAGCCAATCTTACGTGGGGAACACTGAAGCTTTCTTT.

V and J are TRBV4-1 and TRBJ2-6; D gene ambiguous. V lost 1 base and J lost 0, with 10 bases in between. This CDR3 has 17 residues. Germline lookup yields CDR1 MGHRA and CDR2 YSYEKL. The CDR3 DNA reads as TGCGCCAGCAGCCAAGTCAGCTTTACCTCTGGGGCCAACGTCCTGACTTTC. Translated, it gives CASSQVSFTSGANVLTF.

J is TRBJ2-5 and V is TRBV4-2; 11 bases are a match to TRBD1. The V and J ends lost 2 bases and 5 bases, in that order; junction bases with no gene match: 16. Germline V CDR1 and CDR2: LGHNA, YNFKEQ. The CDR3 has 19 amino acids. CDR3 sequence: CASSQLGQGAKVGMETQYF. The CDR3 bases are TGTGCCAGCAGCCAATTAGGACAGGGGGCGAAAGTAGGAATGGAGACCCAGTACTTC.

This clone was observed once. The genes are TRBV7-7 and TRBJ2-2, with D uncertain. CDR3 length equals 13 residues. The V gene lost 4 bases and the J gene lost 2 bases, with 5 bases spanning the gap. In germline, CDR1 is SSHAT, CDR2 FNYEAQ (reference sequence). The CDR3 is CASSSGNTGELFF. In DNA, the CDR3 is TGTGCCAGCAGCTCCGGTAACACCGGGGAGCTGTTTTTT.

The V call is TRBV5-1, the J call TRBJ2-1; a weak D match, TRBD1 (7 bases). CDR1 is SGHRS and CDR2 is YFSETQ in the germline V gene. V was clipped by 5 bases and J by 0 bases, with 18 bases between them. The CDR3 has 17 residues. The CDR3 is CASSSAAGQNSYNEQFF. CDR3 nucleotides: TGCGCCAGCAGTTCTGCTGCGGGACAGAACTCCTACAATGAGCAGTTCTTC.

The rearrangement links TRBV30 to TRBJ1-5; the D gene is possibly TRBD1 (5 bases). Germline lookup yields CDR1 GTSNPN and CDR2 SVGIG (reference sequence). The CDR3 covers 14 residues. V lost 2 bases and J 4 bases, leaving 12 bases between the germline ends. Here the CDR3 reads CAWSTDKINQPQHF. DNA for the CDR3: TGTGCCTGGAGTACGGACAAGATTAATCAGCCCCAGCATTTT.

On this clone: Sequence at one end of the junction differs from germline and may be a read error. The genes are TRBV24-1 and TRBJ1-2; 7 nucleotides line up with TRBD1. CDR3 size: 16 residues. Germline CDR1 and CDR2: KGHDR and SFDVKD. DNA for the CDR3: TGTGCCACCAGTGACACAAGACAGGGCGCACCCTATAGCTACACCTTC. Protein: CATSDTRQGAPYSYTF.

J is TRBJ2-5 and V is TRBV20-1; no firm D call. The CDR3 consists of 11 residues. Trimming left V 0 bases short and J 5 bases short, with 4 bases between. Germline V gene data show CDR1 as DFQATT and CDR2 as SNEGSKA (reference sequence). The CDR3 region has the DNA TGCAGTGCTAGAGATTGGGAGACCCAGTACTTC. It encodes CSARDWETQYF.

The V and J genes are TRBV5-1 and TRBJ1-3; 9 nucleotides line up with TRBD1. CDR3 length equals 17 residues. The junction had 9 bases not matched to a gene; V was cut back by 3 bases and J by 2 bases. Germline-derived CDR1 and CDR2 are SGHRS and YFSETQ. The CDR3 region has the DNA TGCGCCAGCAGCTGGGAAACAGGGGGCCAGACTGGAAACACCATATATTTT. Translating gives CASSWETGGQTGNTIYF.

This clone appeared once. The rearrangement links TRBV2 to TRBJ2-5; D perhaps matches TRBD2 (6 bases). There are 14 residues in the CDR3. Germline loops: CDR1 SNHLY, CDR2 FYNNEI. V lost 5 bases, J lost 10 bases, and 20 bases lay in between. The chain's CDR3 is CASSQRLVGEFQYF. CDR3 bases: TGTGCCAGCAGTCAGAGACTAGTCGGGGAATTCCAGTACTTC.

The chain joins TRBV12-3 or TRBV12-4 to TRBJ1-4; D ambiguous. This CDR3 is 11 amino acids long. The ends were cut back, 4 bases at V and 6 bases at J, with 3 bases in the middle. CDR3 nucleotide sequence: TGTGCCAGCAGTTCGTATGAAAAACTGTTTTTT. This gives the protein CASSSYEKLFF.

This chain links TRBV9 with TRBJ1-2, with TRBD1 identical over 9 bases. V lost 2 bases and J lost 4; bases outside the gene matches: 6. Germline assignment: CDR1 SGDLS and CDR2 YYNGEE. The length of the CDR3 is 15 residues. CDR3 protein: CASSVGGQGIYGYTF. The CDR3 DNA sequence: TGTGCCAGCAGCGTGGGCGGACAGGGGATCTATGGCTACACCTTC.

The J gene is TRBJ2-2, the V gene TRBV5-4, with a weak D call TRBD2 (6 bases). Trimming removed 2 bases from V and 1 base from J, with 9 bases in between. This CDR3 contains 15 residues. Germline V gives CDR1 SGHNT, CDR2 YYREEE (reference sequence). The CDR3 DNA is TGTGCCAGCAGCTTAATGGGACTGAACACCGGGGAGCTGTTTTTT. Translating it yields CASSLMGLNTGELFF.

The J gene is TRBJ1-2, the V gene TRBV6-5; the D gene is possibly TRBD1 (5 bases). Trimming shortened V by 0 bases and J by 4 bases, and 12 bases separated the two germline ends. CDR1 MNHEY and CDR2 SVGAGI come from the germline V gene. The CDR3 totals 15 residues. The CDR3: CASSYSQGRGYGYTF. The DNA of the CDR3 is TGTGCCAGCAGTTACTCTCAGGGCCGGGGCTATGGCTACACCTTC.

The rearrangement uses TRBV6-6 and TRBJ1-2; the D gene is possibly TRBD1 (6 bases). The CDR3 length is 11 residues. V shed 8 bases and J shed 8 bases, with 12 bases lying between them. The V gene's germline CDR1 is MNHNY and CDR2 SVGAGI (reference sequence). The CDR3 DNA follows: TGTGCCAGCGGAGAAGGGGGAGGCTACACCTTC. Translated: CASGEGGGYTF.

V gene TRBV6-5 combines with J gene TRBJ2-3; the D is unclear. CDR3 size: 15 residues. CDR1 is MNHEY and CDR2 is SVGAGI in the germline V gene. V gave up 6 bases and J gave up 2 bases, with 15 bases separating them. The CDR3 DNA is TGTGCCAGCAGCTTACGATGGGGTTACACAGATACGCAGTATTTT. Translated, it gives CASSLRWGYTDTQYF.

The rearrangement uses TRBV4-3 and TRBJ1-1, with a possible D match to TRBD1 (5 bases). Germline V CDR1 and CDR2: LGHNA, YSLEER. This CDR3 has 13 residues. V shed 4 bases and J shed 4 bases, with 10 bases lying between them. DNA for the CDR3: TGCGCCAGCAGCCGGGGGGGTCCCACTGAAGCTTTCTTT. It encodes CASSRGGPTEAFF.